Listed below are T cell receptor beta chains from one sample, sequenced in a study of cytomegalovirus exposure and HLA in healthy donors. Sequencing was performed with immunoSEQ multiplex PCR; in TCRdb, only in-frame clones are kept and a portion is missing. This specimen shows fewer than 100,000 clones; the ten leading clones hold 3.8%. Material for sequencing was PBMCs. The receptor source for this set is a man younger than 35 in good health and CMV-seropositive. The CDR3 runs from the conserved cysteine through the conserved F or W. Fields, in order: J gene, clone size, D gene, V gene, CDR3 DNA, CDR3 protein. D genes are given only for firm matches. Where a row states a size, it is once, few, many or the class of an expanded clone; other rows omit it.

TRBJ1-1,NA,NA,TRBV19,TGTGCCAGTAGGGCCGCGGGTTTGCACATGAACACTGAAGCTTTCTTT,CASRAAGLHMNTEAFF
TRBJ1-1,NA,NA,TRBV5-1,TGCGCCAGCAGCTTGGCACAGGGGAACACTGAAGCTTTCTTT,CASSLAQGNTEAFF
TRBJ1-5,NA,TRBD1,TRBV27,TGTGCCAGCAGTGTCGGGACAGGGTCTGGTCAGCCCCAGCATTTT,CASSVGTGSGQPQHF
TRBJ1-5,NA,TRBD1,TRBV6-5,TGTGCCAGCAGTTACTCAACAGGGGTCGGTCAGCCCCAGCATTTT,CASSYSTGVGQPQHF
TRBJ1-5,NA,NA,TRBV5-8,TGTGCCAGCAGCTTGACATGGAGGGGCAATCAGCCCCAGCATTTT,CASSLTWRGNQPQHF
TRBJ1-2,NA,TRBD1,TRBV30,TGTGCCTGTATCACAGGGGGCTATGGCTACACCTTC,CACITGGYGYTF
TRBJ1-1,NA,TRBD1,TRBV5-1,TGCGCCAGCAGCCCCAGTAGGGGGCGGTGGGACACTGAAGCTTTCTTT,CASSPSRGRWDTEAFF
TRBJ2-5,NA,TRBD2,TRBV28,TGTGCCAGCAGTGCCAATCGAGCGGGAGTGCAGGAGACCCAGTACTTC,CASSANRAGVQETQYF
TRBJ2-7,NA,TRBD2,TRBV4-2,TGTGCCAGCAGCCAAGATAGGAGCGGGGGTTTTTACGAGCAGTACTTC,CASSQDRSGGFYEQYF
TRBJ1-5,NA,NA,TRBV6-1,TGTGCCAGCAGTGAAGCCTTGCAGGACTTCAATCAGCCCCAGCATTTT,CASSEALQDFNQPQHF
TRBJ1-5,NA,NA,TRBV6-5,TGTGCCAGCAGTTACTCGACGAGGCAGAGCAATCAGCCCCAGCATTTT,CASSYSTRQSNQPQHF
TRBJ1-2,NA,NA,TRBV7-2,TGTGCCAGCAGCTTTCCAGGATATGGCTACACCTTC,CASSFPGYGYTF
TRBJ2-1,NA,TRBD2,TRBV27,TGTGCCAGCAGCAAACTAGCGGCTTACAATGAGCAGTTCTTC,CASSKLAAYNEQFF
TRBJ2-5,NA,TRBD1,TRBV11-2,TGTGCCAGCAGCCCAGGGGGAAGGAAGGGATTAGAGACCCAGTACTTC,CASSPGGRKGLETQYF
TRBJ1-5,NA,NA,TRBV6-1,TGTGCCAGCACCTCCTACAGTGATAGCAATCAGCCCCAGCATTTT,CASTSYSDSNQPQHF
TRBJ2-7,NA,TRBD1,TRBV6-5,TGTGCCAGCAGTTACACAAGGGACAGGGAGAACGAGCAGTACTTC,CASSYTRDRENEQYF
TRBJ2-1,medium-sized,TRBD1,TRBV19,TGTGCCAGCCGCCAGGGGGCCGGGAATGAGCAGTTCTTC,CASRQGAGNEQFF
TRBJ2-5,NA,TRBD2,TRBV5-4,TGTGCCAGCAGCCCCCTAGGGCTAGCGGGGGGCAACCAAGAGACCCAGTACTTC,CASSPLGLAGGNQETQYF
TRBJ2-5,NA,NA,TRBV2,TGTGCCAGCAATAGTCTAGCGCAAGAGACCCAGTACTTC,CASNSLAQETQYF
TRBJ1-1,NA,TRBD1,TRBV5-8,TGTGCCAGCAGCTGGGTAGACAGGGAGAACACTGAAGCTTTCTTT,CASSWVDRENTEAFF
TRBJ2-7,NA,TRBD1,TRBV4-1,TGCGCCAGCAGCCCCCTGGGCAGGGGGCCATACGAGCAGTACTTC,CASSPLGRGPYEQYF
TRBJ2-5,NA,TRBD1,TRBV5-4,TGTGCCAGCAGCCCGCTATTAACAGGGGGCAGGCAGACCCAGTACTTC,CASSPLLTGGRQTQYF
TRBJ1-2,NA,NA,TRBV5-1,TGCGCCAGCAGCTTCGACGGGACAATTGGCTACACCTTC,CASSFDGTIGYTF
TRBJ1-2,NA,TRBD1,TRBV9,TGTGCCAGCAGCGTAGCTCGGACAGGGGGCAACTATGGCTACACCTTC,CASSVARTGGNYGYTF
TRBJ2-2,NA,TRBD1,TRBV19,TGTGCCAGTAGTATAGGTACAGGGGGCACAGGCACCGGGGAGCTGTTTTTT,CASSIGTGGTGTGELFF
TRBJ1-3,NA,TRBD1,TRBV5-6,TGTGCCAGCAGCTTGTTGGGACAGGGCCACTTCTCTGGAAACACCATATATTTT,CASSLLGQGHFSGNTIYF
TRBJ1-3,NA,TRBD1,TRBV7-9,TGTGCCAGCAGCCTTCCGCGGACAGGGGGCACTGGAAACACCATATATTTT,CASSLPRTGGTGNTIYF
TRBJ2-1,NA,TRBD2,TRBV5-1,TGCGCCAGCAGCTTGATGGCTAGCGGACCCAATGAGCAGTTCTTC,CASSLMASGPNEQFF
TRBJ2-1,NA,NA,TRBV11-2,TGTGCCAGCAGCTTCGGTGAGCAGTTCTTC,CASSFGEQFF
TRBJ1-2,NA,TRBD1,TRBV7-9,TGTGCCAGCAGCCGGGGACAGGGGGGCTACACCTTC,CASSRGQGGYTF
TRBJ1-2,NA,NA,TRBV30,TGTGCCTGGAGTGCGCAGTATGGCTACACCTTC,CAWSAQYGYTF
TRBJ2-7,NA,NA,TRBV11-2,TGTGCCAGCAGCTACAACGAATTTGACGAGCAGTACTTC,CASSYNEFDEQYF
TRBJ2-3,NA,TRBD1,TRBV7-8,TGTGCCAGCAGCCGGCGACAGGGTGTTAGGCCTAGCACAGATACGCAGTATTTT,CASSRRQGVRPSTDTQYF
TRBJ1-1,NA,TRBD1,TRBV28,TGTGCCAGCAGTACAGGGGGGTTGAACACTGAAGCTTTCTTT,CASSTGGLNTEAFF
TRBJ2-1,NA,TRBD2,TRBV4-1,TGCGCCAGCAGCCCGGGACTAGCGGGAGAGGTCTACAATGAGCAGTTCTTC,CASSPGLAGEVYNEQFF
TRBJ1-5,NA,TRBD1,TRBV6-5,TGTGCCAGCAGACCGGACAGGGGGCTGCCCCAGCATTTT,CASRPDRGLPQHF
TRBJ2-5,NA,TRBD1,TRBV9,TGTGCCAGCAGCGCACTATCACAGGGGGCAGTAGAGACCCAGTACTTC,CASSALSQGAVETQYF
TRBJ1-1,NA,NA,TRBV7-6,TGTGCCAGCAGCTTGGGGACTCGAGGGAACACTGAAGCTTTCTTT,CASSLGTRGNTEAFF
TRBJ1-1,NA,NA,TRBV28,TGTGCCACCGTAGTCCCTTCTGGGTACACTAAAGCTTTCTTT,CATVVPSGYTKAFF
TRBJ2-2,NA,TRBD1,TRBV6-5,TGTGCCAGCAGGGGGACAGGGACAGCCGGGGAGCTGTTTTTT,CASRGTGTAGELFF
TRBJ2-7,NA,TRBD1,TRBV5-1,TGCGCCAGCAGCTTGGCCGGGACAGGGGTTTACGAGCAGTACTTC,CASSLAGTGVYEQYF
TRBJ1-1,NA,TRBD1,TRBV28,TGTGCCAGCAGTTCATGGTCAGGGGGCGGACTGGTGGTGGGGGCTTTCTTT,CASSSWSGGGLVVGAFF
TRBJ2-7,NA,TRBD1,TRBV7-9,TGTGCCAGCAGCTCGACAGGGAACGAGCAGTACTTC,CASSSTGNEQYF
TRBJ2-1,NA,TRBD2,TRBV7-3,TGTGCCAGCAGCTTAACTAGCGGGGGTGGCCTGAAAGACAATGAGCAGTTCTTC,CASSLTSGGGLKDNEQFF
TRBJ2-2,NA,TRBD2,TRBV7-9,TGTGCCAGCAGCCGAATGACTAGCGGGAGTGGAACCGGGGAGCTGTTTTTT,CASSRMTSGSGTGELFF
TRBJ2-3,NA,NA,TRBV7-6,TGTGCCACCAGAATCACCGGACATGAGACAGATACGCAGTATTTT,CATRITGHETDTQYF
TRBJ2-1,NA,TRBD1,TRBV6-5,TGTGCCAGCAGTCCCCTCGGGACAGGGGAAAATGAGCAGTTCTTC,CASSPLGTGENEQFF
TRBJ2-4,NA,NA,TRBV7-8,TGTGCCAGCAGCTTAGGTGGCAGGGAAGGGAAAAACATTCAGTACTTC,CASSLGGREGKNIQYF
TRBJ2-7,NA,TRBD1,TRBV11-1,TGTGCCAGCAGCCGGAGGGGCAGGGGGCCCCTCGAGCAGTACTTC,CASSRRGRGPLEQYF
TRBJ1-1,NA,TRBD1,TRBV13,TGTGCCAGCAGCTTCACTTCCGGGACAGTGTTAAACACTGAAGCTTTCTTT,CASSFTSGTVLNTEAFF
TRBJ2-6,NA,NA,TRBV29-1,TGCAGCGTCTCCTATCAGGGCTCTGGGGCCAACGTCCTGACTTTC,CSVSYQGSGANVLTF